The 8 T cell receptor beta chains below all came from one sample that was sequenced in a study of blood T cell repertoires in COVID-19. Method: immunoSEQ multiplex PCR; TCRdb's copy keeps in-frame clones and lacks some. The profile shows about 380,000 clones, approximately 80% of them singletons. What was sequenced was peripheral blood. Receptors originate from a human donor with acute or convalescent COVID-19. The donor label of this sample is uncertain.

The rearrangement joins TRBV19 to TRBJ2-1, with 10 bases that match TRBD1. CDR1 is LNHDA and CDR2 is SQIVND in the germline V gene (reference sequence). J lost 7 bases, V lost 2 bases, and 2 bases had no gene match. The CDR3 runs to 14 residues. CDR3 coding DNA: TGTGCCAGTAGTATAAGGGGACAGGGGAATGAGCAGTTCTTC. Residues: CASSIRGQGNEQFF.

The J gene is TRBJ1-3, the V gene TRBV2, with 7 bases matching TRBD1. V lost 8 bases and J lost 4; bases outside the gene matches: 11. Germline CDR1 SNHLY, CDR2 FYNNEI. The CDR3 runs 15 residues. CDR3 amino acids: CASGGTEGWGNTIYF. The DNA for the CDR3 is TGTGCCAGCGGAGGGACAGAGGGTTGGGGAAACACCATATATTTT. Full variable domain (missing parts from reference TRBV2 and TRBJ1-3): EPEVTQTPSHQVTQMGQEVILRCVPISNHLYFYWYRQILGQKVEFLVSFYNNEISEKSEIFDDQFSVERPDGSNFTLKIRSTKLEDSAMYFCASGGTEGWGNTIYFGEGSWLTVV.

CDR3: CSVETGRTEAFF. CDR3 nucleotide sequence: TGCAGCGTTGAGACGGGGAGGACTGAAGCTTTCTTT. The V and J genes are TRBV29-1 and TRBJ1-1, with D unclear. From germline, CDR1 is SQVTM and CDR2 ANQGSEA. V dropped 3 bases and J dropped 5 bases, with 10 bases sitting between them. The CDR3 totals 12 residues. Full variable domain (missing parts from reference TRBV29-1 and TRBJ1-1): SAVISQKPSRDICQRGTSLTIQCQVDSQVTMMFWYRQQPGQSLTLIATANQGSEATYESGFVIDKFPISRPNLTFSTLTVSNMSPEDSSIYLCSVETGRTEAFFGQGTRLTVV.

The chain couples TRBV5-1 to TRBJ2-5, with 9 bases that match TRBD2. CDR1 and CDR2 (germline): SGHRS, YFSETQ. V was pared by 6 bases and J by 3 bases, with 6 bases of the junction left unmatched. The length of the CDR3 is 14 residues. The CDR3 sequence is CASKSGGTKETQYF. As DNA, the CDR3 is TGCGCCAGCAAGAGCGGGGGGACTAAAGAGACCCAGTACTTC.

The rearrangement links TRBV5-5 to TRBJ2-3; 8 nucleotides match TRBD2. J lost 3 bases, V lost 2 bases, and 8 bases had no gene match. This CDR3 region has 16 residues. Germline V CDR1 and CDR2: SGHKS, YYEKEE (reference sequence). CDR3 loop: CASSFLAGLGTDTQYF. The CDR3 DNA follows: TGTGCCAGCAGCTTCTTAGCGGGATTAGGAACAGATACGCAGTATTTT. Filled out from reference TRBV5-5 and TRBJ2-3, the complete variable domain reads DAGVTQSPTHLIKTRGQQVTLRCSPISGHKSVSWYQQVLGQGPQFIFQYYEKEERGRGNFPDRFSARQFPNYSSELNVNALLLGDSALYLCASSFLAGLGTDTQYFGPGTRLTVL.

The chain combines TRBV4-1 with TRBJ1-5, with D possibly matching TRBD1 (6 bases). Trimming removed 1 base at V and 0 bases at J, with 13 bases between. The CDR3 totals 17 residues. The germline gives CDR1 MGHRA, CDR2 YSYEKL. The CDR3 coding sequence is TGCGCCAGCAGCCAAGCAGGGACACCTAATAGCAATCAGCCCCAGCATTTT. As protein: CASSQAGTPNSNQPQHF.

CDR3 in DNA: TGTGCCAGCAGCCGCCGGACTAGCGGGAGGGACCTATACGAGCAGTACTTC. It specifies CASSRRTSGRDLYEQYF. V and J are TRBV5-4 and TRBJ2-7; 15 nucleotides agree with TRBD2. The length of the CDR3 is 17 residues. Germline CDR1 is SGHNT and CDR2 is YYREEE (reference sequence). V shed 4 bases, J shed 4 bases, and the junction held 9 bases outside the gene matches.

The CDR3, as DNA: TGCAGTGCTAGTACAGGGGCCCCAGGGAATCAGCCCCAGCATTTT. It translates to CSASTGAPGNQPQHF. The chain couples TRBV20-1 to TRBJ1-5; 7 bases map to TRBD1. This CDR3 has 15 residues. In germline, CDR1 is DFQATT, CDR2 SNEGSKA (reference sequence). Germline trimming cut 3 bases from V and 4 bases from J; bases unmatched to any gene: 9.